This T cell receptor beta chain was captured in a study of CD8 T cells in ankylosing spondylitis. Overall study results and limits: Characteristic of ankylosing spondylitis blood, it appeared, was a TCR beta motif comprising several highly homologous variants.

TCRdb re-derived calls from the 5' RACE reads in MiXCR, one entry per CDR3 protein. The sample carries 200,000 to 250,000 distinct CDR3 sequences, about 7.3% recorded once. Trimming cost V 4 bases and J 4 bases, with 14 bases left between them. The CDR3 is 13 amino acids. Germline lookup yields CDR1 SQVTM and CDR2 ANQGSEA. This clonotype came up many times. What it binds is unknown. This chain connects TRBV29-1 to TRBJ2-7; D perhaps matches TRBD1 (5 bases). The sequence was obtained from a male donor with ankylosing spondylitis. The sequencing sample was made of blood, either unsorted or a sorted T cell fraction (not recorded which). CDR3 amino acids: CSVGGGGQYEQYF. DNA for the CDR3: TGCAGCGTTGGGGGCGGCGGCCAATACGAGCAGTACTTC.